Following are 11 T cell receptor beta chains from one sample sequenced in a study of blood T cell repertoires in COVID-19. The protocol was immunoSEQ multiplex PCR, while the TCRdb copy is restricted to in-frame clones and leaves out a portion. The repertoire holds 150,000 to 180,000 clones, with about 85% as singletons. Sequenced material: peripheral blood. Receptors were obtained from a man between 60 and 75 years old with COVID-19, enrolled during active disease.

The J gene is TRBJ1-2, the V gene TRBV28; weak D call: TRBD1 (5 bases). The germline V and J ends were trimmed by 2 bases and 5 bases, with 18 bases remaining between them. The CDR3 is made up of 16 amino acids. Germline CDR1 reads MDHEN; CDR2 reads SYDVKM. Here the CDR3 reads CASSLGTWTPPYGYTF. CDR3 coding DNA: TGTGCCAGCAGTTTAGGCACTTGGACACCCCCTTATGGCTACACCTTC.

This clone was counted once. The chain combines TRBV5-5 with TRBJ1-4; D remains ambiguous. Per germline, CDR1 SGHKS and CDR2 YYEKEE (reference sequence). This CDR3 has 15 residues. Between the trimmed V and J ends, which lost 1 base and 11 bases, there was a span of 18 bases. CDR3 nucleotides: TGTGCCAGCAGCTTGTTATCCGGCTCGGGGATGAAACTGTTTTTT. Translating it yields CASSLLSGSGMKLFF.

The CDR3 coding sequence is TGTGCCAGTAGTTCTCGGGACAACTCGTATCGGCCCCAGCATTTT. It codes for CASSSRDNSYRPQHF. The rearrangement links TRBV19 to TRBJ1-5, with D possibly being TRBD1 (6 bases). Germline V gene sequence: CDR1 LNHDA, CDR2 SQIVND (reference sequence). The germline V and J ends were trimmed by 5 bases and 9 bases, with 20 bases remaining between them. This CDR3 is 15 amino acids long. Looking up the rest from reference TRBV19 and TRBJ1-5 gives the full variable domain: DGGITQSPKYLFRKEGQNVTLSCEQNLNHDAMYWYRQDPGQGLRLIYYSQIVNDFQKGDIAEGYSVSREKKESFPLTVTSAQKNPTAFYLCASSSRDNSYRPQHFGDGTRLSIL.

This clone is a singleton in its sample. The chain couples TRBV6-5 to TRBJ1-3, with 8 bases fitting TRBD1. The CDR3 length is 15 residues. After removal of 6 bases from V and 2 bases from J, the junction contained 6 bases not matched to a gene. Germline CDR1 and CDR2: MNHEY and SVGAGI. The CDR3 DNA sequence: TGTGCCAGCAGGCGGACAGGGTTCGCTGGAAACACCATATATTTT. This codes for CASRRTGFAGNTIYF.

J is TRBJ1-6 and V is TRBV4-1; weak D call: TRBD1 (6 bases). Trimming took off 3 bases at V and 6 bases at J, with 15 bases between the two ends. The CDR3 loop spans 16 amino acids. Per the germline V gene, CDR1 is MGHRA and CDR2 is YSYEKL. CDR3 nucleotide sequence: TGCGCCAGCAGCCAGGCCGACACAGGGACTAATTCACCCCTCCACTTT. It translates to CASSQADTGTNSPLHF.

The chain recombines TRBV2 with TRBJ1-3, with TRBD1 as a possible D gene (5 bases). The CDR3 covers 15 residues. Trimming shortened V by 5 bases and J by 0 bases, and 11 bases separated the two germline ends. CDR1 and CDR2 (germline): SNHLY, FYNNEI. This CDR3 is CASSLTVISGNTIYF. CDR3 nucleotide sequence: TGTGCCAGCAGTTTGACAGTTATCTCTGGAAACACCATATATTTT.

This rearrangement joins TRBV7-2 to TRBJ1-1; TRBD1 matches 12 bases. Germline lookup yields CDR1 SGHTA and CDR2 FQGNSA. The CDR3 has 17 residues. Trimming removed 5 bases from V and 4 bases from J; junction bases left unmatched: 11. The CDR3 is CASSPGQGARRGTEAFF. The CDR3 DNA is TGTGCCAGCAGCCCGGGACAGGGGGCTCGTCGGGGCACTGAAGCTTTCTTT.

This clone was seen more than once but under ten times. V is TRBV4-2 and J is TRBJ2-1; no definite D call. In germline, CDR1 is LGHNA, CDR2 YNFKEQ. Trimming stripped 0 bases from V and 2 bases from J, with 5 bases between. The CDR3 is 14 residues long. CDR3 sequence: CASSQDLAYNEQFF. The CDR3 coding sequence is TGTGCCAGCAGCCAAGATCTTGCCTACAATGAGCAGTTCTTC.

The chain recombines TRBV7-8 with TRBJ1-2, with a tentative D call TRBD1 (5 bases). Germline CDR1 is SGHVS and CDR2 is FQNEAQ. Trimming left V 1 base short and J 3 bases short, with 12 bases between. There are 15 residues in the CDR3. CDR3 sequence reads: CASSLGQGVDYGYTF. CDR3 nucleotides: TGTGCCAGCAGCTTAGGGCAGGGCGTCGACTATGGCTACACCTTC.

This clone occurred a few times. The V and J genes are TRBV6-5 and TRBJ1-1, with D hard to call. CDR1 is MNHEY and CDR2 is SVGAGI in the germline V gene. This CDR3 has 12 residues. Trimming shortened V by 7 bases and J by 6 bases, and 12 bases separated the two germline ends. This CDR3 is CASNERGPEAFF. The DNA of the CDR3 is TGTGCCAGCAACGAACGGGGTCCTGAAGCTTTCTTT.

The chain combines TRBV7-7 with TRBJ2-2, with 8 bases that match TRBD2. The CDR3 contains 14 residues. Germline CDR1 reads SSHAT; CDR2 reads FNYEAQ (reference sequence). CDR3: CASGSGGPTGELFF. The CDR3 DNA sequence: TGTGCTAGCGGGTCGGGAGGGCCGACCGGGGAGCTGTTTTTT.